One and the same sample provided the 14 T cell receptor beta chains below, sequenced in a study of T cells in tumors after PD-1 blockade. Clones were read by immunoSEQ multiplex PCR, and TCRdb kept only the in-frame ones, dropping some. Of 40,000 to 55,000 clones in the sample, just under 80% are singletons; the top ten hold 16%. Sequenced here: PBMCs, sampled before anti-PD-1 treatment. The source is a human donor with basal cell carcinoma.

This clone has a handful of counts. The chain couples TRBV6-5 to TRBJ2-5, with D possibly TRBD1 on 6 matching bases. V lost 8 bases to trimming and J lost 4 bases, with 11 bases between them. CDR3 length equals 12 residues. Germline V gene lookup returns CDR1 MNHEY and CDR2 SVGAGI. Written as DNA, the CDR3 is TGTGCCAGCCGACAGGTTGGAGAGACCCAGTACTTC. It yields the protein CASRQVGETQYF.

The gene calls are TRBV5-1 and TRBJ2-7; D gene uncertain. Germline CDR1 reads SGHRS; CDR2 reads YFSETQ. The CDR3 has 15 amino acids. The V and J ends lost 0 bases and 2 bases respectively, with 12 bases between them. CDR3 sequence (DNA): TGCGCCAGCAGCTTGGCCCCGACGGATGCCTACGAGCAGTACTTC. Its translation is CASSLAPTDAYEQYF.

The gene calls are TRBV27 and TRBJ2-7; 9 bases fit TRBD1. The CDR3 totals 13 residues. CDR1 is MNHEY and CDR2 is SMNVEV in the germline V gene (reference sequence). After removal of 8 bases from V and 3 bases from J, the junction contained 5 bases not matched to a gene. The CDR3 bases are TGTGCCAGCGGAAGACAGGGGGGCTACGAGCAGTACTTC. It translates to CASGRQGGYEQYF.

For the CDR3, the DNA is TGTGCCAGCAGTTTAGCGAACACTGAAGCTTTCTTT. This gives the protein CASSLANTEAFF. The genes are TRBV12-3 or TRBV12-4 and TRBJ1-1; D is ambiguous. This CDR3 region has 12 residues. Deletions cut 0 bases from V and 1 base from J, with 0 bases between.

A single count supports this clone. The CDR3: CASSQRIRTGAGEQYF. For the CDR3, the DNA is TGCGCCAGCAGCCAACGAATCAGGACAGGAGCGGGCGAGCAGTACTTC. The chain has TRBV4-1 and TRBJ2-7; D is perhaps TRBD1 (7 bases). CDR3 length: 16 residues. Trimming took 2 bases from V and 6 from J, leaving 20 bases between them. Germline V gene lookup returns CDR1 MGHRA and CDR2 YSYEKL.

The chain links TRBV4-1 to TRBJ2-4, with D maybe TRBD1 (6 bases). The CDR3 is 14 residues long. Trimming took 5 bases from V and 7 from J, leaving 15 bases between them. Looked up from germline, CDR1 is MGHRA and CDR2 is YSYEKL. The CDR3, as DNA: TGCGCCAGCAGCTCGTCAGGGGAACCGAACATTCAGTACTTC. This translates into CASSSSGEPNIQYF.

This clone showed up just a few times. CDR3: CAISGTGSYGYTF. The CDR3 DNA follows: TGTGCCATCAGCGGGACAGGGAGTTATGGCTACACCTTC. The chain uses TRBV10-3 and TRBJ1-2, with 9 bases lining up with TRBD1. J lost 5 bases, V lost 6 bases, and 4 bases had no gene match. The CDR3 contains 13 residues. From germline, CDR1 is ENHRY and CDR2 SYGVKD.

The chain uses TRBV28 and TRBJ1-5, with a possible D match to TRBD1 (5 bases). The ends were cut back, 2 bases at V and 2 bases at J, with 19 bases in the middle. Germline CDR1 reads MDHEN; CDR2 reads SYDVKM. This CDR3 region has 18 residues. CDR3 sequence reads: CASSLAGAGQFGNQPQHF. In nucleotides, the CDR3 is TGTGCCAGCAGTTTAGCCGGGGCAGGGCAATTCGGCAATCAGCCCCAGCATTTT. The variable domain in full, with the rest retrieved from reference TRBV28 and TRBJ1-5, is DVKVTQSSRYLVKRTGEKVFLECVQDMDHENMFWYRQDPGLGLRLIYFSYDVKMKEKGDIPEGYSVSREKKERFSLILESASTNQTSMYLCASSLAGAGQFGNQPQHFGDGTRLSIL.

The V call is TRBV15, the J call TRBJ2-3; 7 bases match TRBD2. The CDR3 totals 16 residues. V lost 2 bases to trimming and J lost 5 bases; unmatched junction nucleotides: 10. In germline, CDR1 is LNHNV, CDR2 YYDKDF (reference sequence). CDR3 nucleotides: TGTGCCACCAGCAGAAGACTAGCTCGGGACGGAGATACGCAGTATTTT. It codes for CATSRRLARDGDTQYF. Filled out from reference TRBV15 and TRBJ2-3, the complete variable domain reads DAMVIQNPRYQVTQFGKPVTLSCSQTLNHNVMYWYQQKSSQAPKLLFHYYDKDFNNEADTPDNFQSRRPNTSFCFLDIRSPGLGDTAMYLCATSRRLARDGDTQYFGPGTRLTVL.

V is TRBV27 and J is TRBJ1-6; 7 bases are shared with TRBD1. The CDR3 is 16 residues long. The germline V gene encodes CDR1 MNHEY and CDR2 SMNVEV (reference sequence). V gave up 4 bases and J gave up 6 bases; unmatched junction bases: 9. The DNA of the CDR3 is TGTGCCAGCAGTTCCCTGAACAGGGGCGTTAATTCACCCCTCCACTTT. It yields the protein CASSSLNRGVNSPLHF.

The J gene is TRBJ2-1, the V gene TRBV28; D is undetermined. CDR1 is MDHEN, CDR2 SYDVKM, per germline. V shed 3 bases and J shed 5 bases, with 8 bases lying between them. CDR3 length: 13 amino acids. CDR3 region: CASSFWRNNEQFF. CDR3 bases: TGTGCCAGCAGTTTTTGGCGGAACAATGAGCAGTTCTTC.

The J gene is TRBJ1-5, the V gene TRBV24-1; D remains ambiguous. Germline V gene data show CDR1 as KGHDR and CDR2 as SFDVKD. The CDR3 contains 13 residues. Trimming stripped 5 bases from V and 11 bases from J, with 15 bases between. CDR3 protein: CATSGPSGEAQHF. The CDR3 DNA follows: TGTGCCACCAGTGGTCCCTCGGGCGAGGCCCAGCATTTT.

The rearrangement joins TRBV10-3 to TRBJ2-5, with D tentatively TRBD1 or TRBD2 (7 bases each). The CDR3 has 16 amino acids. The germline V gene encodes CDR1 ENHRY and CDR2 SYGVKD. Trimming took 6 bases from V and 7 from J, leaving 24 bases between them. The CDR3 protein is CAIRSGAGQSKGTQYF. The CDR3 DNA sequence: TGTGCCATCAGATCAGGAGCGGGACAGAGCAAAGGGACCCAGTACTTC.

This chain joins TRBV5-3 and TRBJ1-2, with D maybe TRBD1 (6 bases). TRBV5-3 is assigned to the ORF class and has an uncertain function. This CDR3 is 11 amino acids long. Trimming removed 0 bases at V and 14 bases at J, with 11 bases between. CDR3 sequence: CARSLDRASTF. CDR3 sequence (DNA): TGTGCCAGAAGCTTGGACAGGGCTAGTACCTTC.